This TCR beta chain originates from a study of T cells in Graves' hyperthyroidism and ophthalmopathy. CDR3 length: 14 residues. After removal of 8 bases from V and 6 bases from J, the junction contained 7 bases not matched to a gene. The germline CDR1 and CDR2 sequences are LGHDT and YNNKEL (reference sequence). This clonotype was seen at least ten times. Amplification yielded TCR beta CDR3 regions, with RNA transcripts as the source. Primed by the HTBI set, a first-round RT-PCR was run on the TCR CDR3. MiXCR, run by TCRdb on the multiplex PCR reads, gives a single entry per CDR3 protein. The sample lists around 99,000 distinct CDR3 sequences, about 16% occurring once.

The origin of this receptor is a woman aged 45-65 years with Graves' hyperthyroidism. Material for sequencing was blood. The chain carries TRBV3-1 and TRBJ2-2, with 9 bases fitting TRBD2. The CDR3: CASSQREEAGELFF. CDR3 coding DNA: TGTGCCAGCTCTCAGCGGGAGGAGGCCGGGGAGCTGTTTTTT.